These 2 T cell receptor beta chains share one sample of origin, sequenced in a study of monozygotic twins with cystic fibrosis. Method: immunoSEQ multiplex PCR; TCRdb's copy keeps in-frame clones and lacks some. The data show more than 9,000 clones, with just over 99% seen just once and roughly 0.4% held by the top ten. Input material: blood. The receptors derive from a man between 18 and 35 years old with cystic fibrosis.

This chain uses TRBV4-1 with TRBJ2-1, with a possible D match to TRBD2 (5 bases). There are 17 residues in the CDR3. V lost 1 base, J lost 3 bases, and 16 bases lay in between. Germline CDR1 reads MGHRA; CDR2 reads YSYEKL. The CDR3 region is CASSQVPPDGNYNEQFF. Here the CDR3 DNA reads TGCGCCAGCAGCCAAGTCCCCCCCGACGGGAACTACAATGAGCAGTTCTTC.

This chain joins TRBV6-5 and TRBJ1-2; 8 bases fit TRBD1. Trimming removed 5 bases from V and 3 bases from J; junction bases left unmatched: 5. The V gene's germline CDR1 is MNHEY and CDR2 SVGAGI. The CDR3 spans 14 residues. CDR3 coding DNA: TGTGCCAGCAGTAGACAGGGGCACGACTATGGCTACACCTTC. It codes for CASSRQGHDYGYTF.